This TCR beta chain derives from a study of blood T cell repertoires in COVID-19. Participant age was about 18 to 100 years, and participants resided in about two dozen US areas. Two negative PCRs, clearance, or symptom resolution had been documented for recovered Cohort 3 donors. Profiling relied on immunoSEQ multiplex PCR, and the TCRdb table lists in-frame clones only, not all of them. The profile shows approximately 270,000 clones, 75% to 90% of them singletons. Between the trimmed V and J ends, which lost 9 bases and 6 bases, there was a span of 10 bases. The CDR3 length is 12 residues. Per the germline V gene, CDR1 is KGHDR and CDR2 is SFDVKD.

The sample consisted of PBMCs or T cells enriched from blood (not recorded which). The chain employs TRBV24-1 and TRBJ2-2; D may be TRBD2 (6 bases). This receptor was obtained from a woman aged 25-40 years who had recovered from COVID-19. CDR3 region: CATRGSAGELFF. Here the CDR3 DNA reads TGTGCCACCCGGGGGTCGGCCGGGGAGCTGTTTTTT.